This T cell receptor beta chain was identified during a study of blood T cells in healthy people across ages. Whole-study findings and limits: Estimated diversity, derived from one million T cells, was regarded as an underestimate.

V gave up 3 bases and J gave up 0 bases, with 6 bases separating them. Germline V gene data show CDR1 as DFQATT and CDR2 as SNEGSKA (reference sequence). The length of the CDR3 is 12 residues. The second PCR ran about 6 to 12 cycles with a sample-barcoded 5' primer and J-beta primers. TCRdb reprocessed the 5' RACE reads with MiXCR, giving one entry per CDR3 protein. The data contain 760,000 or so distinct CDR3 sequences, approximately 25% of them singletons. In each sample, at least 6.5 million PBMCs were isolated. This clonotype was counted at least ten times. Its antigen is as yet unknown. Another study also made use of these data, one on T cells of mothers and their children.

Material: blood. The sequence was collected from a boy between 10 and 17 years old in good health. V is TRBV20-1 and J is TRBJ2-7; perhaps D is TRBD1 or TRBD2 (5 bases each). The CDR3 DNA is TGCAGTGCTAGCGGGACCTCCTACGAGCAGTACTTC. It yields the protein CSASGTSYEQYF.